The source of this T cell receptor beta chain is a study of cytomegalovirus exposure and HLA in healthy donors. V was shortened by 0 bases and J by 6 bases, with 9 bases between the two germline ends. Germline V lookup: CDR1 SGHRS, CDR2 YFSETQ. The CDR3 runs 14 residues. Turning to this clone: The antigen remains undetermined.

Overall study findings and caveats: Later analysis suggested most CMV-associated TCR beta chains were HLA-restricted.

Primers: 60 Vbeta forward and 13 Jbeta reverse. Clones were sequenced by immunoSEQ multiplex PCR, and TCRdb holds only the in-frame ones, with some missing. The sample has about 120,000 clones, 65% to 80% seen once. The rearrangement uses TRBV5-1 and TRBJ2-2, with D uncertain. The sequenced sample was PBMCs. This sequence originates from a man younger than 30 in good health and CMV-seropositive. CDR3 loop: CASSLAGSSGELFF. The CDR3, as DNA: TGCGCCAGCAGCTTGGCCGGGTCGTCCGGGGAGCTGTTTTTT.